This is a list of T cell receptor beta chains from one sample in a study of cytomegalovirus exposure and HLA in healthy donors. Measured with immunoSEQ multiplex PCR; TCRdb has only the in-frame clones, and not every one. The data show 120,000 to 150,000 clones, over 75% seen once. The sample was PBMCs. These TCRs come from a man aged 25-45 years in good health and CMV-seronegative. The CDR3 runs from the conserved cysteine through the conserved F or W. Part of the rows lack a size; the others show once, few, many or a class for expanded clones.

j_gene,v_gene,abundance,CDR3aa
TRBJ2-3,TRBV9,-,CASSVVDRDTQYF
TRBJ1-1,TRBV18,-,CASSRGVNTEAFF
TRBJ2-2,TRBV27,few,CASSPPGVLLSRTGELFF
TRBJ2-5,TRBV6-1,-,CASSGGVRETQYF
TRBJ1-1,TRBV27,once,CASSFHRTNTEAFF
TRBJ1-5,TRBV19,few,CASSGGQGYLGNQPQHF
TRBJ1-3,TRBV6-1,-,CASSLNRGPGNTIYF
TRBJ2-5,TRBV6-5,-,CASSPPPVETQYF
TRBJ2-5,TRBV9,-,CASSAQGAGETQYF
TRBJ2-2,TRBV6-1,-,CASTQTGATGELFF
TRBJ1-5,TRBV19,-,CASSTTSREGVRNQPQHF
TRBJ2-7,TRBV19,-,CASSISGQGVWEQYF
TRBJ1-4,TRBV4-1,-,CASSPAQGNEKLFF
TRBJ2-7,TRBV4-1,medium-sized,CASSQERGVLYEQYF
TRBJ2-3,TRBV10-3,-,CAISESAGHTQYF
TRBJ2-7,TRBV10-2,-,CASSELGGPYEQYF
TRBJ1-5,TRBV6-1,-,CASSEGQGGQPQHF
TRBJ2-2,TRBV13,-,CASSLIAAANTGELFF
TRBJ1-2,TRBV28,-,CASSLPADSQYGYTF
TRBJ1-1,TRBV11-2,once,CASLLVARGTEAFF
TRBJ2-7,TRBV29-1,-,CSVKTGAWDEQYF
TRBJ2-5,TRBV5-1,-,CASSLLRLAGEETQYF
TRBJ1-4,TRBV6-1,-,CASSGDRSNEKLFF
TRBJ1-2,TRBV28,-,CASSFGGGWNYGYTF
TRBJ2-3,TRBV25-1,-,CASSESQDTQYF
TRBJ2-1,TRBV15,-,CATSGVKGAVDNEQFF
TRBJ2-7,TRBV14,-,CASSQLLASYEQYF
TRBJ1-6,TRBV7-8,few,CASSPRQGPNSPLHF
TRBJ1-1,TRBV7-8,-,CASRQGQTEAFF
TRBJ1-2,TRBV5-4,few,CASSLAGARGYTF
TRBJ2-7,TRBV6-1,-,CASSEALRVAGSYEQYF
TRBJ2-5,TRBV6-5,-,CASSYLSAGGVETQYF